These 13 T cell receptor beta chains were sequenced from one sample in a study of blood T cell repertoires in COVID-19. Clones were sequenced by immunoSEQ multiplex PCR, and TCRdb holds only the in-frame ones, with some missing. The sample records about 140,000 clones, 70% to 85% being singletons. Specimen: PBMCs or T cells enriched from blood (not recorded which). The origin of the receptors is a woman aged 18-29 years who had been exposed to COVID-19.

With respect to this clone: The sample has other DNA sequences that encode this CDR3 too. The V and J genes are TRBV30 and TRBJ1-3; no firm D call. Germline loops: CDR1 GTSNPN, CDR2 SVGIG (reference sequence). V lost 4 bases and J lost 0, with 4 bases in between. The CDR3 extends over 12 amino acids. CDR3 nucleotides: TGTGCCTGGAAGCACTCTGGAAACACCATATATTTT. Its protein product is CAWKHSGNTIYF.

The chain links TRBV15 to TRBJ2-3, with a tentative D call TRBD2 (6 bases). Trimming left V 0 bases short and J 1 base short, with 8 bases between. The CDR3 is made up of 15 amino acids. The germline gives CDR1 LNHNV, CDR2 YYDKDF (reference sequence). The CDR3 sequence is CATSRDGGGTDTQYF. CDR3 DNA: TGTGCCACCAGCAGAGATGGCGGGGGCACAGATACGCAGTATTTT.

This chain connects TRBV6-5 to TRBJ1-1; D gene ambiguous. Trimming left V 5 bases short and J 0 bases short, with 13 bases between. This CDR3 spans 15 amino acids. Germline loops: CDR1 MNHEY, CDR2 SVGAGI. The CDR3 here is CASSNLAPMNTEAFF. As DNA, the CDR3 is TGTGCCAGCAGTAATCTAGCACCCATGAACACTGAAGCTTTCTTT.

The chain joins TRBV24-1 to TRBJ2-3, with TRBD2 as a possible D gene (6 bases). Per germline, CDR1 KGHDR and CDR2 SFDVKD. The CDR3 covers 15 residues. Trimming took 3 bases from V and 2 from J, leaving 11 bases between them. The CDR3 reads CATSDRRDFTDTQYF. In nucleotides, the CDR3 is TGTGCCACCAGTGATCGGAGGGATTTCACAGATACGCAGTATTTT.

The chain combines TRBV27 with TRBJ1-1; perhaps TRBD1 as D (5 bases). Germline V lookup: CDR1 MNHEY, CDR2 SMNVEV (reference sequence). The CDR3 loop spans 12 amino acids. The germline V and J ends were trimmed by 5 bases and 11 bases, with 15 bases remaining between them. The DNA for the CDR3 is TGTGCCAGCAGTGGTGGATCAGGGTTCGCTTTCTTT. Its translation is CASSGGSGFAFF.

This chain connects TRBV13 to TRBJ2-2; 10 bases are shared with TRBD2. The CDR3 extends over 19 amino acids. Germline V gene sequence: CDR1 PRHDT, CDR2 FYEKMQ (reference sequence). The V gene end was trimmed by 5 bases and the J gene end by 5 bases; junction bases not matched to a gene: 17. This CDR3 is CASSLIAFSSGSRTGELFF. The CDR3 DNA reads TGTGCCAGCAGCCTGATAGCTTTCTCTAGCGGGAGTAGAACCGGGGAGCTGTTTTTT.

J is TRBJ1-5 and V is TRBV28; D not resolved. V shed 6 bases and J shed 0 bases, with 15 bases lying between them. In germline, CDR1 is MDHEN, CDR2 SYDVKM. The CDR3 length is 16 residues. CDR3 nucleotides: TGTGCCAGCAGCGTTGGAGGGAGGGCTAGCAATCAGCCCCAGCATTTT. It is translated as CASSVGGRASNQPQHF.

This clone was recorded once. The CDR3 sequence: CASRRNGRDLSYEQYF. In nucleotides, the CDR3 is TGTGCCAGCAGGCGCAATGGGCGGGACCTCTCCTACGAGCAGTACTTC. This chain uses TRBV7-2 with TRBJ2-7; D possibly corresponds to TRBD2 (6 bases). The V end was cut by 6 bases, the J end by 0 bases, with 18 bases between. The germline gives CDR1 SGHTA, CDR2 FQGNSA. The CDR3 consists of 16 residues.

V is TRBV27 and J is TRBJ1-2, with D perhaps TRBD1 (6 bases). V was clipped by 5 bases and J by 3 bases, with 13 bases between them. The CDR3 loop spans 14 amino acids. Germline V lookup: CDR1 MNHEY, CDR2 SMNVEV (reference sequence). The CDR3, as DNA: TGTGCCAGCAGTAGGCAGGGGAATGACTATGGCTACACCTTC. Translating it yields CASSRQGNDYGYTF.

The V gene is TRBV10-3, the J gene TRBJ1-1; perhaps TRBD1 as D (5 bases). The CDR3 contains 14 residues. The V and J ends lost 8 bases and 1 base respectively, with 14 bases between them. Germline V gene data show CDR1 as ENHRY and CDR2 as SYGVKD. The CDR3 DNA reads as TGTGCCATCGGGGGGGGAGGGAGGAACACTGAAGCTTTCTTT. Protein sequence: CAIGGGGRNTEAFF.

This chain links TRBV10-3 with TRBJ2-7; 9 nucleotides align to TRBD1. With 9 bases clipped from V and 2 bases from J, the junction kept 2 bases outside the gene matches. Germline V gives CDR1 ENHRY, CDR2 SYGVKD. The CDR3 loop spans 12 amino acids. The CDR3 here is CAIRDRAYEQYF. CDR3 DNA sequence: TGTGCCATTCGGGACAGGGCCTACGAGCAGTACTTC.

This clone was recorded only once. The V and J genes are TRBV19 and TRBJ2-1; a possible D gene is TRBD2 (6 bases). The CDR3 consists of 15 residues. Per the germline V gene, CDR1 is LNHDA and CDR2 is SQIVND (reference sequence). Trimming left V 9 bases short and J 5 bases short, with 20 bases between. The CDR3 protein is CASTGDWERDNEQFF. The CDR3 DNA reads TGTGCCAGCACAGGAGATTGGGAGCGGGACAATGAGCAGTTCTTC. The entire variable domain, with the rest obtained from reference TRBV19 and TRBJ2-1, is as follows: DGGITQSPKYLFRKEGQNVTLSCEQNLNHDAMYWYRQDPGQGLRLIYYSQIVNDFQKGDIAEGYSVSREKKESFPLTVTSAQKNPTAFYLCASTGDWERDNEQFFGPGTRLTVL.

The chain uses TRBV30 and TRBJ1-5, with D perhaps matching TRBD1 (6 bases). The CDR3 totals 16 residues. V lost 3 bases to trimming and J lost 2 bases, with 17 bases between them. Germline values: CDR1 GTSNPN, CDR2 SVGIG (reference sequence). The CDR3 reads CAWRPTGKGGNQPQHF. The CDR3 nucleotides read TGTGCCTGGAGGCCCACAGGGAAGGGCGGCAATCAGCCCCAGCATTTT.